Each of the 26 T cell receptor beta chains below was sequenced from the same sample in a study of blood T cell repertoires in COVID-19. Data came from immunoSEQ multiplex PCR; TCRdb stores just in-frame clones and leaves some out. The data hold fewer than 450,000 clones, with 87% observed a single time. The sequencing input was peripheral blood. The receptors stem from a woman aged 45-65 years with COVID-19, enrolled during active disease.

The V call is TRBV18, the J call TRBJ1-6; weak D call: TRBD1 (6 bases). Germline lookup yields CDR1 KGHSH and CDR2 LQKENI. The CDR3 sequence is 15 residues long. V was cut by 6 bases and J by 7 bases, with 16 bases left in between. The CDR3 loop reads CASSTDRTTNSPLHF. The CDR3 DNA sequence: TGTGCCAGCTCCACTGACAGGACGACCAATTCACCCCTCCACTTT.

CDR3 in amino acids: CAISDQSLATDTQYF. CDR3 sequence (DNA): TGTGCCATCAGTGACCAGTCTCTAGCCACAGATACGCAGTATTTT. V gene TRBV10-3 combines with J gene TRBJ2-3; TRBD2 might be the D (5 bases). The CDR3 consists of 15 residues. In germline, CDR1 is ENHRY, CDR2 SYGVKD. Trimming cost V 3 bases and J 2 bases, with 12 bases left between them.

V is TRBV25-1 and J is TRBJ2-6; tentatively, D is TRBD1 (5 bases). CDR1 and CDR2 from the germline V gene are MGHDK and SYGVNS. With 8 bases removed from V and 2 bases from J, the gap between germline ends came to 10 bases. CDR3 length: 14 residues. The CDR3 nucleotides are TGTGCCAGCGACTCGGACACTGGGGCCAACGTCCTGACTTTC. Its protein product is CASDSDTGANVLTF.

This chain connects TRBV27 to TRBJ2-1, with 9 bases matching TRBD2. The germline V gene has CDR1 MNHEY and CDR2 SMNVEV (reference sequence). The CDR3 extends over 17 amino acids. Unmatched junction bases numbered 12, after V lost 2 bases and J lost 7 bases. CDR3 amino acids: CASSLSGGRAGDNEQFF. Here the CDR3 DNA reads TGTGCCAGCAGTTTAAGTGGCGGGAGGGCCGGTGATAATGAGCAGTTCTTC.

The sample holds one count of this clone. The chain uses TRBV29-1 and TRBJ2-1; 7 bases map to TRBD2. Trimming cost V 4 bases and J 5 bases; bases outside gene matches: 8. Germline values: CDR1 SQVTM, CDR2 ANQGSEA. The CDR3 spans 14 residues. DNA of the CDR3: TGCAGCGTTGCACCAGCGGGACCCCACAATGAGCAGTTCTTC. Its translation: CSVAPAGPHNEQFF.

The J gene is TRBJ1-5, the V gene TRBV19; D ambiguous. In germline, CDR1 is LNHDA, CDR2 SQIVND (reference sequence). The CDR3 is made up of 13 amino acids. V was clipped by 3 bases and J by 0 bases, with 3 bases between them. The CDR3 bases are TGTGCCAGTAGTATCTCTAGCAATCAGCCCCAGCATTTT. Amino acid sequence: CASSISSNQPQHF.

This sequence joins TRBV19 and TRBJ1-5, with TRBD1 matching 8 bases. The ends lost 6 bases at V and 5 bases at J; junction bases unmatched: 9. Germline assignment: CDR1 LNHDA and CDR2 SQIVND (reference sequence). The CDR3 loop spans 15 amino acids. CDR3 in DNA: TGTGCCAGTAGCTTAGACAGGGGCGGCTATCAGCCCCAGCATTTT. Its protein product is CASSLDRGGYQPQHF.

This chain joins TRBV10-3 and TRBJ1-1, with 7 bases that match TRBD1. This CDR3 has 17 residues. CDR1 is ENHRY and CDR2 is SYGVKD in the germline V gene. The V gene end was trimmed by 5 bases and the J gene end by 2 bases; junction bases not matched to a gene: 14. CDR3 nucleotide sequence: TGTGCCATCAGTCAACATGCAACCGGGACAGAAAACACTGAAGCTTTCTTT. Translation gives CAISQHATGTENTEAFF.

The V call is TRBV14, the J call TRBJ1-1, with D tentatively TRBD1 (6 bases). CDR1 SGHDN and CDR2 FVKESK come from the germline V gene. The germline V and J ends were trimmed by 1 base and 3 bases, with 12 bases remaining between them. The CDR3 is made up of 15 amino acids. CDR3 sequence (DNA): TGTGCCAGCAGCCAAGGTGGGGGGGCCGACACTGAAGCTTTCTTT. Translated: CASSQGGGADTEAFF.

The chain uses TRBV1 and TRBJ2-2; the DNA was not used to check the table's D call, TRBD2. TRBV1 is termed a pseudogene. CDR3 size: 15 residues. DNA of the CDR3: TGCACCAGCAGCCAATCCGCAACGGGGTCCGGGGAGCTGTTTTTT. It is translated as CTSSQSATGSGELFF.

This chain uses TRBV5-1 with TRBJ1-1; 9 nucleotides match TRBD1. This CDR3 region has 15 residues. V gave up 5 bases and J gave up 4 bases; unmatched junction bases: 9. Germline V lookup: CDR1 SGHRS, CDR2 YFSETQ. CDR3 loop: CASRVAGTGFTEAFF. In nucleotides, the CDR3 is TGCGCCAGCAGGGTCGCCGGGACAGGGTTCACTGAAGCTTTCTTT. Drawing the rest from reference TRBV5-1 and TRBJ1-1, the complete variable domain is KAGVTQTPRYLIKTRGQQVTLSCSPISGHRSVSWYQQTPGQGLQFLFEYFSETQRNKGNFPGRFSGRQFSNSRSEMNVSTLELGDSALYLCASRVAGTGFTEAFFGQGTRLTVV.

The rearrangement joins TRBV27 to TRBJ2-2; 8 bases agree with TRBD2. This CDR3 is 16 amino acids long. Germline V gene lookup returns CDR1 MNHEY and CDR2 SMNVEV (reference sequence). Losses at the gene ends were 1 base for V and 6 bases for J; bases not matched to a gene: 7. The DNA of the CDR3 is TGTGCCAGCAGTTTATTAGGACTAGCCATACCCGGGGAGCTGTTTTTT. Residues: CASSLLGLAIPGELFF.

The gene calls are TRBV2 and TRBJ2-5; 9 positions agree with TRBD1. The germline gives CDR1 SNHLY, CDR2 FYNNEI. V lost 2 bases, J lost 6 bases, and 13 bases stayed unmatched. The length of the CDR3 is 17 residues. The CDR3 sequence: CASSEPPKGQGIKTQYF. The CDR3 nucleotides are TGTGCCAGCAGTGAACCTCCTAAAGGACAGGGGATTAAGACCCAGTACTTC. Looking up the rest from reference TRBV2 and TRBJ2-5 gives the full variable domain: EPEVTQTPSHQVTQMGQEVILRCVPISNHLYFYWYRQILGQKVEFLVSFYNNEISEKSEIFDDQFSVERPDGSNFTLKIRSTKLEDSAMYFCASSEPPKGQGIKTQYFGPGTRLLVL.

J is TRBJ1-3 and V is TRBV20-1; D uncertain. The V end was cut by 3 bases, the J end by 1 base, with 10 bases between. The CDR3 loop spans 14 amino acids. Germline lookup yields CDR1 DFQATT and CDR2 SNEGSKA (reference sequence). In nucleotides, the CDR3 is TGCAGTGCTAGTCCTCCGAGGTCTGGAAACACCATATATTTT. It yields the protein CSASPPRSGNTIYF.

This CDR3 is CSTAGDTQYF. The CDR3 DNA follows: TGCAGCACGGCGGGGGATACGCAGTATTTT. V gene TRBV29-1 combines with J gene TRBJ2-3; the D gene is possibly TRBD2 (6 bases). The CDR3 has 10 residues. Per germline, CDR1 SQVTM and CDR2 ANQGSEA. V gave up 8 bases and J gave up 6 bases, with 9 bases separating them.

This rearrangement joins TRBV19 to TRBJ1-5; weak D call: TRBD1 (5 bases). The CDR3 totals 17 residues. Trimming cost V 7 bases and J 2 bases, with 21 bases left between them. The germline gives CDR1 LNHDA, CDR2 SQIVND (reference sequence). CDR3 loop: CASKVVRGAMGNQPQHF. In DNA, the CDR3 is TGTGCCAGTAAGGTCGTAAGGGGCGCGATGGGCAATCAGCCCCAGCATTTT. Supplemented by reference TRBV19 and TRBJ1-5, the full variable domain reads DGGITQSPKYLFRKEGQNVTLSCEQNLNHDAMYWYRQDPGQGLRLIYYSQIVNDFQKGDIAEGYSVSREKKESFPLTVTSAQKNPTAFYLCASKVVRGAMGNQPQHFGDGTRLSIL.

The J gene is TRBJ2-1, the V gene TRBV27; 9 bases agree with TRBD2. V was clipped by 4 bases and J by 3 bases; unmatched bases: 4. The CDR3 spans 15 residues. Looked up from germline, CDR1 is MNHEY and CDR2 is SMNVEV (reference sequence). The CDR3: CASSSAGGLYNEQFF. The CDR3 nucleotides read TGTGCCAGCAGTTCTGCGGGAGGGCTCTACAATGAGCAGTTCTTC.

The gene calls are TRBV18 and TRBJ1-1, with D perhaps TRBD1 (6 bases). Germline V gene sequence: CDR1 KGHSH, CDR2 LQKENI. CDR3 length equals 16 residues. V lost 4 bases and J 0 bases, leaving 15 bases between the germline ends. This CDR3 reads CASSLATGQLNTEAFF. DNA of the CDR3: TGTGCCAGCTCACTTGCGACAGGCCAATTGAACACTGAAGCTTTCTTT.

The chain has TRBV10-1 and TRBJ2-2, with 9 bases that match TRBD2. CDR1 and CDR2 (germline): WNHNN, SYGVQD (reference sequence). CDR3 length: 15 residues. V lost 6 bases, J lost 4 bases, and 6 bases stayed unmatched. This CDR3 is CASSIAGAGTGELFF. The CDR3 DNA sequence: TGCGCCAGCAGCATAGCGGGAGCGGGCACCGGGGAGCTGTTTTTT.

The rearrangement joins TRBV18 to TRBJ1-2; D is perhaps TRBD1 (5 bases). This CDR3 spans 13 amino acids. Trimming shortened V by 2 bases and J by 3 bases, and 7 bases separated the two germline ends. CDR1 is KGHSH and CDR2 is LQKENI in the germline V gene. CDR3 sequence reads: CASSPAGHYGYTF. The CDR3 bases are TGTGCCAGCTCACCAGCAGGGCACTATGGCTACACCTTC. The whole variable domain, remainder taken from reference TRBV18 and TRBJ1-2, is NAGVMQNPRHLVRRRGQEARLRCSPMKGHSHVYWYRQLPEEGLKFMVYLQKENIIDESGMPKERFSAEFPKEGPSILRIQQVVRGDSAAYFCASSPAGHYGYTFGSGTRLTVV.

The gene calls are TRBV28 and TRBJ1-1; 7 nucleotides align to TRBD1. J lost 0 bases, V lost 5 bases, and 6 bases had no gene match. The CDR3 runs to 15 residues. Germline V lookup: CDR1 MDHEN, CDR2 SYDVKM. The DNA for the CDR3 is TGTGCCAGCAGTCCAACGGGGACAGTGAACACTGAAGCTTTCTTT. This sequence encodes CASSPTGTVNTEAFF.

V is TRBV30 and J is TRBJ2-7; 12 positions agree with TRBD1. Germline values: CDR1 GTSNPN, CDR2 SVGIG (reference sequence). Unmatched junction bases numbered 6, after V lost 1 base and J lost 5 bases. This CDR3 has 15 residues. CDR3 region: CAWSDGTGGVHEQYF. The DNA for the CDR3 is TGTGCCTGGAGTGATGGGACAGGGGGCGTCCACGAGCAGTACTTC.

The rearrangement uses TRBV5-1 and TRBJ2-5; 11 bases are a match to TRBD2. The CDR3 contains 16 residues. V trimming: 5 bases; J trimming: 3 bases; junction bases outside the gene matches: 9. From germline, CDR1 is SGHRS and CDR2 YFSETQ. Written as DNA, the CDR3 is TGCGCCAGCAGTCCCGTAGCGGGAGGGATTAAAGAGACCCAGTACTTC. It encodes CASSPVAGGIKETQYF.

This clone is a singleton in its sample. The chain joins TRBV9 to TRBJ2-1; D is perhaps TRBD2 (5 bases). CDR1 and CDR2 (germline): SGDLS, YYNGEE. Trimming took off 0 bases at V and 4 bases at J, with 11 bases between the two ends. This CDR3 region has 15 residues. This CDR3 reads CASSVADYQYNEQFF. CDR3 bases: TGTGCCAGCAGCGTAGCCGACTACCAATACAATGAGCAGTTCTTC. The whole variable domain, remainder taken from reference TRBV9 and TRBJ2-1, is DSGVTQTPKHLITATGQRVTLRCSPRSGDLSVYWYQQSLDQGLQFLIQYYNGEERAKGNILERFSAQQFPDLHSELNLSSLELGDSALYFCASSVADYQYNEQFFGPGTRLTVL.

This sequence joins TRBV19 and TRBJ2-7; D is possibly TRBD1 (6 bases). Germline-derived CDR1 and CDR2 are LNHDA and SQIVND (reference sequence). The CDR3 has 14 residues. V lost 0 bases and J 3 bases, leaving 9 bases between the germline ends. The CDR3 reads CASSIEGTHYEQYF. DNA for the CDR3: TGTGCCAGTAGTATAGAAGGGACACACTACGAGCAGTACTTC.

CDR3 amino acids: CASSLVYSGYEQYF. The CDR3, as DNA: TGTGCCAGCAGCTTAGTCTACAGCGGCTACGAGCAGTACTTC. The gene calls are TRBV7-8 and TRBJ2-7; maybe TRBD2 (5 bases). The CDR3 is 14 amino acids. The V and J ends lost 1 base and 3 bases respectively, with 10 bases between them. Looked up from germline, CDR1 is SGHVS and CDR2 is FQNEAQ.